A single sample is the source of the 14 T cell receptor beta chains below, sequenced in a study of T cell changes during pregnancy in multiple sclerosis. The assay was immunoSEQ multiplex PCR, and TCRdb's table has in-frame clones only and misses some. Of 40,000 or so clones in the sample, 90% to 95% were seen once. This sample comprised CD8+ T cells from peripheral blood mononuclear cells, obtained before pregnancy. All receptors derive from a female donor with multiple sclerosis, enrolled in a pregnancy study.

The V and J genes are TRBV27 and TRBJ1-2; 7 bases are a match to TRBD1. The CDR3 spans 13 residues. CDR1 MNHEY and CDR2 SMNVEV come from the germline V gene (reference sequence). V shed 5 bases, J shed 8 bases, and the junction held 8 bases outside the gene matches. The CDR3 loop reads CASSKTGFQGYTF. CDR3 sequence (DNA): TGTGCCAGCAGTAAGACAGGGTTTCAAGGCTACACCTTC.

V and J are TRBV7-2 and TRBJ2-7; D not certain. The CDR3 totals 16 residues. From germline, CDR1 is SGHTA and CDR2 FQGNSA. V was clipped by 2 bases and J by 4 bases, with 18 bases between them. Here the CDR3 DNA reads TGTGCCAGCAGCTTAAACCCCATAAACGAGGTTTACGAGCAGTACTTC. Translating gives CASSLNPINEVYEQYF.

The rearrangement links TRBV2 to TRBJ2-1, with D unresolved. This CDR3 comprises 12 residues. Germline V CDR1 and CDR2: SNHLY, FYNNEI. V was trimmed by 6 bases and J by 9 bases, leaving 12 bases between them. CDR3 in amino acids: CASSGDEAEQFF. The CDR3 DNA is TGTGCCAGCAGCGGAGATGAGGCTGAGCAGTTCTTC.

The rearrangement joins TRBV4-1 to TRBJ2-7; 12 positions agree with TRBD1. The J segment lost 4 bases and the V segment lost 4 bases, leaving 8 bases of the junction unmatched. The CDR3 contains 16 residues. Germline assignment: CDR1 MGHRA and CDR2 YSYEKL. This chain's CDR3 is CASSLSPGQGAYEQYF. CDR3 coding DNA: TGCGCCAGCAGCCTTTCCCCGGGACAGGGGGCGTACGAGCAGTACTTC.

J is TRBJ2-3 and V is TRBV29-1, with 14 bases lining up with TRBD2. V lost 5 bases to trimming and J lost 2 bases; unmatched junction nucleotides: 3. The CDR3 spans 15 residues. CDR1 SQVTM and CDR2 ANQGSEA come from the germline V gene. In nucleotides, the CDR3 is TGCAGCGTTACGACTAGCGGGAGGGACACAGATACGCAGTATTTT. Its protein is CSVTTSGRDTDTQYF.

CDR3 DNA sequence: TGTGCCAGCAGTCAGGGGACAGGGGGACTCCATCAGCAGTTCTTC. As protein: CASSQGTGGLHQQFF. V usage is TRBV28 and J usage is TRBJ2-1; 11 positions match TRBD1. V trimming: 5 bases; J trimming: 11 bases; junction bases outside the gene matches: 11. Germline V gives CDR1 MDHEN, CDR2 SYDVKM. The CDR3 is 15 amino acids.

V usage is TRBV13 and J usage is TRBJ2-1, with 14 bases lining up with TRBD2. The J segment lost 15 bases and the V segment lost 4 bases, leaving 5 bases of the junction unmatched. Germline V gene data show CDR1 as PRHDT and CDR2 as FYEKMQ (reference sequence). The CDR3 has 13 amino acids. The CDR3 DNA reads as TGTGCCAGCAGCTCCGGGACTAGCGGGAGTCCGTTCTTC. Translation: CASSSGTSGSPFF. Full variable domain (outside the CDR3, taken from reference TRBV13 and TRBJ2-1): AAGVIQSPRHLIKEKRETATLKCYPIPRHDTVYWYQQGPGQDPQFLISFYEKMQSDKGSIPDRFSAQQFSDYHSELNMSSLELGDSALYFCASSSGTSGSPFFGPGTRLTVL.

This chain uses TRBV11-2 with TRBJ2-1, with D possibly TRBD2 on 6 matching bases. Germline CDR1 is SGHAT and CDR2 is FQNNGV. Trimming pared 4 bases from V and 0 bases from J, leaving 13 bases between. The CDR3 length is 16 residues. This chain's CDR3 is CASSSSSASSYNEQFF. The CDR3 bases are TGTGCCAGCAGCTCCTCTAGCGCGTCCTCCTACAATGAGCAGTTCTTC.

This clone was detected only once. J is TRBJ2-1 and V is TRBV27; D ambiguous. CDR3 size: 14 residues. V lost 8 bases, J lost 2 bases, and 13 bases lay in between. Germline-derived CDR1 and CDR2 are MNHEY and SMNVEV (reference sequence). The CDR3 sequence: CASAVAVTYNEQFF. The CDR3, as DNA: TGTGCCAGCGCGGTCGCGGTTACCTACAATGAGCAGTTCTTC.

CDR3 amino acids: CASSVGTGGTYEQYF. DNA of the CDR3: TGTGCCAGTAGTGTCGGGACAGGGGGAACCTACGAGCAGTACTTC. The rearrangement joins TRBV19 to TRBJ2-7, with 11 positions matching TRBD1. The trim removed 5 bases at V and 2 bases at J, leaving 5 bases unmatched. This CDR3 has 15 residues. CDR1 LNHDA and CDR2 SQIVND come from the germline V gene (reference sequence).

This clone has just a few counts. The CDR3 sequence: CASSLRQGNTEAFF. Here the CDR3 DNA reads TGTGCCAGCAGTCTCCGACAGGGGAACACTGAAGCTTTCTTT. V is TRBV27 and J is TRBJ1-1; 7 bases are shared with TRBD1. This CDR3 is built from 14 residues. Germline values: CDR1 MNHEY, CDR2 SMNVEV (reference sequence). V lost 5 bases, J lost 1 base, and 4 bases stayed unmatched.

The chain couples TRBV6-4 to TRBJ2-3, with D perhaps TRBD2 (5 bases). With 4 bases removed from V and 0 bases from J, the gap between germline ends came to 11 bases. The V gene's germline CDR1 is MRHNA and CDR2 SNTAGT. The CDR3 loop spans 15 amino acids. The CDR3 region is CASSGGAESTDTQYF. In DNA, the CDR3 is TGTGCCAGCAGTGGCGGAGCGGAGAGCACAGATACGCAGTATTTT.

The chain joins TRBV5-1 to TRBJ1-1; D gene ambiguous. CDR3 length equals 15 residues. Germline CDR1 and CDR2: SGHRS and YFSETQ. The V gene lost 4 bases and the J gene lost 0 bases, with 13 bases spanning the gap. The CDR3 DNA reads as TGCGCCAGCAGCCAGATCCTCGGGTTGAACACTGAAGCTTTCTTT. Amino acids: CASSQILGLNTEAFF.

V usage is TRBV27 and J usage is TRBJ2-7, with 7 positions matching TRBD1. The CDR3 contains 14 residues. Germline loops: CDR1 MNHEY, CDR2 SMNVEV (reference sequence). The junction had 6 bases not matched to a gene; V was cut back by 0 bases and J by 7 bases. The DNA of the CDR3 is TGTGCCAGCAGTTTATCAACGACAGGGAGTGAGCAGTACTTC. This gives the protein CASSLSTTGSEQYF.